This entry lists 21 T cell receptor beta chains sequenced from one sample in a study of T-cell reconstitution after alpha-beta-depleted transplantation in children. For TCRbeta, the library was prepared with unique molecular identifiers. MiXCR, applied by TCRdb to the PCR reads, yields one record per CDR3 protein. The table has hundreds of thousands of distinct CDR3 sequences, approximately 16% seen once; the top ten hold around 0.96%. Sequences were derived from PBMCs from the stem cell graft donor, sampled from the stem cell graft. The receptors derive from a human donor who donated a stem cell graft to a child with acute myeloid leukemia.

This clonotype was seen a few times. V is TRBV7-2 and J is TRBJ2-5; 7 nucleotides match TRBD2. The V gene end was trimmed by 6 bases and the J gene end by 5 bases; junction bases not matched to a gene: 9. This CDR3 is built from 14 residues. Germline V gene sequence: CDR1 SGHTA, CDR2 FQGNSA. CDR3 protein: CASSPQSGTETQYF. DNA for the CDR3: TGTGCCAGCAGTCCCCAGAGCGGGACTGAGACCCAGTACTTC.

The sample holds many counts of this clonotype. This chain joins TRBV12-3 or TRBV12-4 and TRBJ1-1, with D possibly being TRBD1 (5 bases). CDR3 length: 10 amino acids. Trimming removed 5 bases at V and 12 bases at J, with 10 bases between. CDR3 DNA sequence: TGTGCCAGCAGTCGGGACGGCCCTTTCTTT. Translating gives CASSRDGPFF.

The genes are TRBV5-1 and TRBJ2-7; tentative D call: TRBD1 (5 bases). The germline CDR1 and CDR2 sequences are SGHRS and YFSETQ. The V end was cut by 4 bases, the J end by 6 bases, with 20 bases between. The CDR3 is 15 amino acids. CDR3 sequence reads: CASSLTTALGSEQYF. DNA of the CDR3: TGCGCCAGCAGCCTGACGACAGCCCTTGGATCCGAGCAGTACTTC.

V is TRBV6-2 or TRBV6-3 and J is TRBJ2-7; D call uncertain. V lost 7 bases, J lost 7 bases, and 17 bases lay in between. Germline CDR1 MNHEY, CDR2 SVGEGT. This CDR3 comprises 13 residues. The CDR3 protein is CASTQRTFGEQYF. DNA of the CDR3: TGTGCCAGCACCCAAAGAACTTTTGGGGAGCAGTACTTC.

This clonotype was seen repeatedly, ten times or more. CDR3 residues: CASSLLLGLSYEQYF. As DNA, the CDR3 is TGTGCCAGCAGCTTATTATTGGGGCTGTCATACGAGCAGTACTTC. The chain joins TRBV7-2 to TRBJ2-7; D might be TRBD1 (5 bases). V was pared by 2 bases and J by 4 bases, with 15 bases between. Per germline, CDR1 SGHTA and CDR2 FQGNSA. CDR3 size: 15 residues.

This chain joins TRBV29-1 and TRBJ1-1; no reliable D call. The CDR3 has 12 amino acids. Trimming took 3 bases from V and 4 from J, leaving 9 bases between them. Germline loops: CDR1 SQVTM, CDR2 ANQGSEA. CDR3 sequence: CSVEGRFTEAFF. The CDR3, as DNA: TGCAGCGTTGAGGGCAGGTTCACTGAAGCTTTCTTT.

A few counts support this clonotype. The J gene is TRBJ2-5, the V gene TRBV7-9; 7 bases agree with TRBD1. Germline V lookup: CDR1 SEHNR, CDR2 FQNEAQ (reference sequence). This CDR3 is built from 15 residues. Unmatched junction bases numbered 9, after V lost 5 bases and J lost 3 bases. CDR3 sequence reads: CASSPWTGLEETQYF. The DNA for the CDR3 is TGTGCCAGCAGCCCTTGGACAGGTTTGGAAGAGACCCAGTACTTC.

The chain has TRBV28 and TRBJ2-1; D unclear. Germline V gene data show CDR1 as MDHEN and CDR2 as SYDVKM. Trimming shortened V by 6 bases and J by 1 base, and 10 bases separated the two germline ends. There are 14 residues in the CDR3. CDR3 DNA: TGTGCCAGCAGGGTGGACGGTTCCTACAATGAGCAGTTCTTC. Protein sequence: CASRVDGSYNEQFF.

This clonotype was detected only a few times. The genes are TRBV7-3 and TRBJ1-1, with a possible D match to TRBD1 (5 bases). The CDR3 has 16 residues. Germline CDR1 is SGHTA and CDR2 is FQGTGA. The ends were cut back, 2 bases at V and 1 base at J, with 14 bases in the middle. Here the CDR3 reads CASSLRPPGTNTEAFF. CDR3 sequence (DNA): TGTGCCAGCAGCTTACGACCGCCGGGGACGAACACTGAAGCTTTCTTT.

This clonotype was seen more than once but under ten times. The V and J genes are TRBV20-1 and TRBJ2-7, with TRBD1 matching 9 bases. V dropped 4 bases and J dropped 3; count of bases not matched to a gene: 10. The CDR3 runs to 15 residues. Per the germline V gene, CDR1 is DFQATT and CDR2 is SNEGSKA (reference sequence). This chain's CDR3 is CSATSPGTGFYEQYF. The CDR3 DNA reads TGCAGTGCTACTAGTCCCGGGACAGGGTTCTACGAGCAGTACTTC.

The chain is built from TRBV24-1 and TRBJ1-4; D possibly corresponds to TRBD1 (5 bases). The germline V and J ends were trimmed by 6 bases and 8 bases, with 18 bases remaining between them. The CDR3 spans 15 residues. CDR1 and CDR2 from the germline V gene are KGHDR and SFDVKD. CDR3 residues: CATSSGVSGIEKLFF. CDR3 coding DNA: TGTGCCACCAGTTCGGGGGTTTCCGGAATCGAAAAACTGTTTTTT.

The rearrangement uses TRBV7-9 and TRBJ2-7; TRBD2 is a possible D gene (7 bases). The CDR3 length is 14 residues. V dropped 5 bases and J dropped 9 bases, with 20 bases sitting between them. Germline loops: CDR1 SEHNR, CDR2 FQNEAQ (reference sequence). The CDR3 loop is CASSLGRGAEAQYV. The CDR3 bases are TGTGCCAGCAGCCTAGGACGGGGGGCTGAGGCGCAGTACGTC.

The chain carries TRBV15 and TRBJ2-5; 8 bases match TRBD1. The V gene's germline CDR1 is LNHNV and CDR2 YYDKDF (reference sequence). The CDR3 is made up of 17 amino acids. V shed 5 bases and J 4 bases; nucleotides not matched to a gene: 15. The CDR3 spells CATSPFRTGRGVETQYF. The CDR3 DNA sequence: TGTGCCACCAGCCCCTTCCGGACAGGGAGAGGGGTAGAGACCCAGTACTTC.

Points on this clonotype: Mismatch with germline at one junction end may stem from a read error. The chain uses TRBV5-1 and TRBJ2-5; D is possibly TRBD1 or TRBD2 (5 bases each). Germline CDR1 reads SGHRS; CDR2 reads YFSETQ. The CDR3 sequence is 14 residues long. The DNA for the CDR3 is TGCGCCAGCAGCTTGGGACAGCGGCAAGAGACCCAGCACTTC. Protein sequence: CASSLGQRQETQHF. Together with reference TRBV5-1 and TRBJ2-5, the CDR3 gives the full variable domain: KAGVTQTPRYLIKTRGQQVTLSCSPISGHRSVSWYQQTPGQGLQFLFEYFSETQRNKGNFPGRFSGRQFSNSRSEMNVSTLELGDSALYLCASSLGQRQETQHFGPGTRLLVL.

This clonotype has only a few counts. The V gene is TRBV18, the J gene TRBJ2-7, with TRBD1 identical over 12 bases. After removal of 6 bases from V and 0 bases from J, the junction contained 9 bases not matched to a gene. CDR1 and CDR2 (germline): KGHSH, LQKENI. There are 17 residues in the CDR3. CDR3 sequence: CASSSGTGGGSSYEQYV. CDR3 nucleotide sequence: TGTGCCAGCTCGTCTGGGACAGGGGGCGGTAGCTCCTACGAGCAGTACGTC.

This clonotype was counted ten times or more. The chain combines TRBV20-1 with TRBJ1-1; no clear D gene. V was trimmed by 5 bases and J by 4 bases, leaving 11 bases between them. The CDR3 spans 12 residues. In germline, CDR1 is DFQATT, CDR2 SNEGSKA (reference sequence). The CDR3 DNA reads as TGCAGTGCTGCCGAAGTCCCCACTGAAGCTTTCTTT. Translated, it gives CSAAEVPTEAFF.

The chain uses TRBV2 and TRBJ2-1; D is perhaps TRBD2 (5 bases). CDR1 is SNHLY, CDR2 FYNNEI, per germline. This CDR3 has 15 amino acids. V lost 6 bases and J 0 bases, leaving 12 bases between the germline ends. The CDR3, as DNA: TGTGCCAGCAGGGGAGAGGGCAGCTCCTACAATGAGCAGTTCTTC. Translation gives CASRGEGSSYNEQFF.

This clonotype was counted ten times or more. J is TRBJ1-2 and V is TRBV4-3; D remains unclear. Per the germline V gene, CDR1 is LGHNA and CDR2 is YSLEER. The CDR3 sequence is 15 residues long. V was trimmed by 0 bases and J by 2 bases, leaving 10 bases between them. The CDR3 nucleotides read TGCGCCAGCAGCCAAGATAGCAGTTGGAACTATGGCTACACCTTC. Protein sequence: CASSQDSSWNYGYTF.

There are many counts of this clonotype. The chain couples TRBV12-3 or TRBV12-4 to TRBJ2-4; the D gene is possibly TRBD1 (5 bases). V shed 5 bases and J shed 4 bases, with 9 bases lying between them. The CDR3 is 13 residues long. The CDR3 region is CASSHPGKNIQYF. CDR3 DNA sequence: TGTGCCAGCAGTCATCCAGGGAAAAACATTCAGTACTTC.

This chain joins TRBV20-1 and TRBJ2-3, with D possibly being TRBD1 (6 bases). The CDR3 length is 14 residues. The V gene lost 1 base and the J gene lost 3 bases, with 11 bases spanning the gap. Germline CDR1 and CDR2: DFQATT and SNEGSKA (reference sequence). CDR3 nucleotide sequence: TGCAGTGCTAGAGCAGGGGCGCGAACAGATACGCAGTATTTT. It specifies CSARAGARTDTQYF.

CDR3 region: CASSVWGARTEAFF. The CDR3 nucleotides are TGTGCCAGCAGCGTATGGGGTGCTCGGACTGAAGCTTTCTTT. The chain couples TRBV14 to TRBJ1-1; D not certain. Germline CDR1 and CDR2: SGHDN and FVKESK. CDR3 length: 14 residues. Trimming pared 5 bases from V and 5 bases from J, leaving 15 bases between.